The clone carrying this T cell receptor (beta chain) was seen a handful of times. No antigen is known for it. This sample stems from a study of cytomegalovirus exposure and HLA in healthy donors. Study conclusions and caveats: Some TCR beta chains (roughly 150 of them) were listed as cytomegalovirus-associated.

V lost 4 bases and J lost 7; bases outside the gene matches: 4. Germline CDR1 and CDR2: SGDLS and YYNGEE. The length of the CDR3 is 14 residues. Primers for the PCR totalled 60 Vbeta and 13 Jbeta. Sequencing used immunoSEQ multiplex PCR; TCRdb keeps in-frame clones, though not all of them. Of some 170,000 clones listed, about four fifths are singletons. Material for sequencing was PBMCs. The TCR sequence derives from a woman aged 18 to 35 in good health and CMV-seropositive. V and J are TRBV9 and TRBJ1-4; 10 bases agree with TRBD1. In DNA, the CDR3 is TGTGCCAGCAGCTCCGGACAGGGGGGTGAAAAACTGTTTTTT. Translated, it gives CASSSGQGGEKLFF.